The sample holds many counts of the clone carrying this TCR beta chain. Its specificity is unknown. This entry is derived from a study of T cells in Graves' hyperthyroidism and ophthalmopathy. With V trimmed by 5 bases and J by 3 bases, 6 bases remained unmatched. CDR3 length: 14 amino acids. Germline CDR1 reads SGHAT; CDR2 reads FQDESV (reference sequence). General study findings and limits: Expanded thyroid clonotypes (above 0.001) were mostly also found in blood. From stable hyperthyroidism, ophthalmopathy was set apart by a 13 V-J model.

Among the patients, aged 18 to 65, hyperthyroidism was newly diagnosed and had lasted under 2 months. RNA transcripts yielded amplified TCR beta CDR3 regions. First-round RT-PCR with HTBI primers amplified the TCR CDR3 region. MiXCR, run by TCRdb on the multiplex PCR reads, gives a single entry per CDR3 protein. The sample includes 700,000 or so distinct CDR3 sequences, about 16% of them seen just once. The gene calls are TRBV11-1 and TRBJ2-7, with TRBD1 matching over 8 bases. Sequencing was performed on blood. The TCR sequence derives from a man between 18 and 29 years old with Graves' hyperthyroidism. The DNA for the CDR3 is TGTGCCAGCAGCCGGGCGGGACAGGACTACGAGCAGTACTTC. It translates to CASSRAGQDYEQYF.